This T cell receptor beta chain was documented in a study of T cells in Graves' hyperthyroidism and ophthalmopathy (dated by TCRdb to between 2019 and 2020). About the full investigation: Peripheral blood was collected at initial diagnosis, before any treatment. A discovery cohort of roughly 100 patients, about 40 with Graves' ophthalmopathy and more than 55 with stable Graves' hyperthyroidism, was used to find distinguishing TCR V-J signatures. The approximately 100 discovery patients were randomly split 7:3 into training and test sets. Prospective prediction of ophthalmopathy was tested in an independent validation cohort of 18 hyperthyroidism patients and 17 patients who later progressed to ophthalmopathy. The paper describes TCR Vbeta CDR3 sequencing of fewer than 150 peripheral blood samples, made up of about 40 ophthalmopathy patients, some 80 hyperthyroidism patients and roughly 17 progressor patients. The study also compared thyroid tissue and blood T-cell repertoires from several Graves' hyperthyroidism patients. After sampling, hyperthyroidism patients received methimazole starting at 30 mg daily, and ophthalmopathy patients received high-dose intravenous methylprednisolone.

TCR beta CDR3 regions were amplified from RNA transcripts. The first round of RT-PCR for the TCR CDR3 was performed with the HTBI primer set and the Qiagen OneStep RT-PCR kit. The libraries were constructed in a second round of multiplex PCR and then size-selected and purified. The libraries were sequenced on an Illumina HiSeq2000 using paired-end 100 bp reads. Turning to the authors' computational methods: Raw data were processed with SOAPnuke, discarding reads with adapters, uncalled bases, mean Phred below 15, or no exact constant-primer or identifier match. COPE v1.2.5 was used to merge the high-quality paired reads, and each unique nucleotide sequence was defined as a clonotype. MiTCR v1.1 was used to align clonotypes to the IMGT TRBV, TRBD and TRBJ reference segments. The analysis was restricted to V-J combinations with a frequency above 0.0001, which together covered just over 98% of the repertoires. A TCS score was defined as the ratio between F50 (clonal expansion) and ExV (chaos), using BLOSUM62-based TCRdist between CDR3 peptides within each V-J. Welch's t-statistics and random forest reduced 500 to 550 V-J features to around 14, which were used in a naive Bayes classifier (R e1071). TCRdb reworked the public reads: Q25 trimming with fastp, MiXCR clone assembly, productive beta chains retained. Identical CDR3 proteins give one entry, which carries the most common genes and DNA. TCRdb, rather than the study authors, made the V and J calls. This sample has some 500,000 distinct CDR3 sequences in its table, and under 15% of those were observed once. In total, the top ten clones hold about 17% of the sample.

CDR1 and CDR2 were assigned from the germline V gene as KGHSH and LQKENI. V is clipped by 2 bases and J by 3 bases, and the sequence between their germline boundaries is 10 bases long. Including the terminal cysteine and phenylalanine, the CDR3 comprises 14 residues. Of all the DNA, just the CDR3 is kept, 42 bases in frame from base 1. Comment on this clonotype: Its cognate antigen has yet to be identified. No much larger clone exists at a distance of one base, and base qualities are not known.

Stable Graves' hyperthyroidism was defined as the absence of progression to ophthalmopathy over 18 months of follow-up. The hyperthyroidism patients were between 18 and 65 years old and newly diagnosed, with a disease duration of less than 2 months. Exclusion was applied to patients with uncontrolled infections, other autoimmune diseases, pregnancy or lactation. Diagnoses were established on the basis of clinical symptoms, serum thyroxine and TRAb, thyroid ultrasound, and orbital computed tomography. PBMCs were isolated from 8 to 10 ml of fresh peripheral blood by Ficoll-Paque density gradient centrifugation. Total RNA was extracted using Trizol reagent, and RNA quality was assessed on an Agilent 2100 Bioanalyzer. The research as a whole found: Most expanded thyroid clonotypes (frequency above 0.001) were also detected in blood, a finding suggesting that blood repertoires may reflect thyroid immune responses. Ophthalmopathy was separated from stable hyperthyroidism by a 13 V-J signature model, with over 85% sensitivity and about 81% specificity obtained in cross-validation and 80%/75% obtained in testing. In validation, progression to ophthalmopathy was predicted by the model with 70.59% sensitivity and 72.22% specificity, a median of approximately 6.5 months before onset. No statistical method was used to set the sample size in advance, and investigators knew the group allocation.

The source material was blood. This sequence originates from a woman aged 18-29 years with Graves' hyperthyroidism. The V gene is TRBV18 and the J gene is TRBJ2-5; the D gene cannot be named for sure. The CDR3 amino acid sequence is: CASSPSALEETQYF. The DNA reads TGTGCCAGCTCACCATCGGCCCTAGAAGAGACCCAGTACTTC.